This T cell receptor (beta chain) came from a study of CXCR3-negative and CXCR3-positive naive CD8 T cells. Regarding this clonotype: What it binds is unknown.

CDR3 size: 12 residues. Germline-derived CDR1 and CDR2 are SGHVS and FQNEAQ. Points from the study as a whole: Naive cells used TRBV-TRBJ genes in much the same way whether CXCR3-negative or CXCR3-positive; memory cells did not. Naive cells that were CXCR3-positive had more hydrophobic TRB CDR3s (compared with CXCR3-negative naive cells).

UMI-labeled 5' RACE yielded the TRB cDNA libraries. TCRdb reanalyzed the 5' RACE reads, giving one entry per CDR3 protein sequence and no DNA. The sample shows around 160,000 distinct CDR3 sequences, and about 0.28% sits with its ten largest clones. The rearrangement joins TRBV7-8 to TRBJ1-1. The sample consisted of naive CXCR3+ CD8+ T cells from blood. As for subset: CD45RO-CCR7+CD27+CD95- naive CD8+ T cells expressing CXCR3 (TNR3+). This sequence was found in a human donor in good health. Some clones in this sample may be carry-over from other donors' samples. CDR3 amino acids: CASSPIDTEWGF.